A selection of T cell receptor beta chains follows, all from one sample in a study of cytomegalovirus exposure and HLA in healthy donors. The data were produced by immunoSEQ multiplex PCR, yet TCRdb's version contains in-frame clones alone and is incomplete. This sample yields 100,000 to 150,000 clones, of which less than 80% are seen a single time; over 2.5% belongs to the top ten. The sequenced sample consisted of PBMCs. The receptors were sampled from a woman aged 45-65 years in good health and CMV-seronegative. Both conserved end residues are part of each CDR3. D genes are given only for firm matches. Size tells how often a clone was seen (once, few, many) or the class of an expanded clone, and some rows leave it out.

j_call	v_call	cdr3_length	d_call	clone_size	cdr3_nt	cdr3_aa
TRBJ1-1	TRBV28	14	-	few	TGTGCCAGCAGTTTAGGGGGAGGGAGTACTGAAGCTTTCTTT	CASSLGGGSTEAFF
TRBJ1-1	TRBV18	14	-	-	TGTGCCAGCTCTCCACTCGTCCGGGAGACTGAAGCTTTCTTT	CASSPLVRETEAFF
TRBJ1-2	TRBV7-6	16	TRBD1	-	TGTGCCAGCAGCTTAGCTCAGGGGGCGCATGCCTATGGCTACACCTTC	CASSLAQGAHAYGYTF
TRBJ1-1	TRBV5-4	14	TRBD1	-	TGTGCCAGCAGCGGGGACAGTTCGAACACTGAAGCTTTCTTT	CASSGDSSNTEAFF
TRBJ2-7	TRBV7-2	14	-	few	TGTGCCAGCAGCCCCATTAACGGGGGGCCCGAGCAGTACTTC	CASSPINGGPEQYF
TRBJ2-1	TRBV13	15	TRBD2	-	TGTGCCAGCAGCTCGGGGCGGGGGTCCTACAATGAGCAGTTCTTC	CASSSGRGSYNEQFF
TRBJ2-2	TRBV18	15	-	few	TGTGCCAGCTCACCAGGGGGGAGTGGCACCGGGGAGCTGTTTTTT	CASSPGGSGTGELFF
TRBJ1-3	TRBV6-6	14	-	-	TGTGCCACCCGCCTGACAGGTCTTGGAAACACCATATATTTT	CATRLTGLGNTIYF
TRBJ2-2	TRBV5-6	13	-	-	TGTGCCAGCAGCCCAGGAGGGAACGGGGAGCTGTTTTTT	CASSPGGNGELFF
TRBJ1-2	TRBV4-3	16	TRBD1	-	TGCGCCAGCAGCCAAGATCTTGCCAGGGGGCGCGAAGGCTACACCTTC	CASSQDLARGREGYTF
TRBJ1-2	TRBV28	12	-	-	TGTGCCAGCCAGGGGCTTAACTATGGCTACACCTTC	CASQGLNYGYTF
TRBJ2-2	TRBV5-1	13	-	-	TGCGCCAGCAGCCTATTACAGCCCGGGGAGCTGTTTTTT	CASSLLQPGELFF
TRBJ2-1	TRBV4-3	19	TRBD1	-	TGCGCCAGCAGCCAAGATTCGGGACAGGGCGTAAGCTCCTACAATGAGCAGTTCTTC	CASSQDSGQGVSSYNEQFF
TRBJ2-5	TRBV7-2	14	-	-	TGTGCCAGCAGCTTAGGGGGAGCCCAAGAGACCCAGTACTTC	CASSLGGAQETQYF
TRBJ1-1	TRBV6-6	10	-	-	TGTGCCAGCGGAGGGGCTGAAGCTTTCTTT	CASGGAEAFF
TRBJ2-3	TRBV10-3	13	-	-	TGTGCCATCAGTGAGGACCTAGTCGGGACGCAGTATTTT	CAISEDLVGTQYF
TRBJ2-7	TRBV5-5	16	TRBD2	once	TGTGCCAGCAGCTTGGAGCCCTTGGGAGGGTCCTACGAGCAGTACTTC	CASSLEPLGGSYEQYF
TRBJ1-2	TRBV19	15	TRBD1	-	TGTGCCAGTAGCAAACAGGGGGTCGAGAACTATGGCTACACCTTC	CASSKQGVENYGYTF
TRBJ2-5	TRBV4-1	16	TRBD1	few	TGCGCCAGCAGCCCAGGGACAGGGGGATTGCCGGGGACCCAGTACTTC	CASSPGTGGLPGTQYF
TRBJ2-7	TRBV5-4	13	TRBD1	few	TGTGCCAGCAGCATACAGGGGATCTACGAGCAGTACTTC	CASSIQGIYEQYF
TRBJ1-1	TRBV4-2	15	-	-	TGTGCCAGCAGCCCGGCACCGACAGCCAACACTGAAGCTTTCTTT	CASSPAPTANTEAFF
TRBJ2-5	TRBV5-4	14	TRBD2	-	TGTGCCACTTCACAGCGGGATGGGGCAGAGACCCAGTACTTC	CATSQRDGAETQYF
TRBJ2-7	TRBV15	14	-	-	TGTGCCACCAGCAGAGGGGGGGAGTGGAACGAGCAGTACTTC	CATSRGGEWNEQYF
TRBJ1-4	TRBV7-9	13	-	-	TGTGCCAGCAGCCCGCAGGGTAATGAAAAACTGTTTTTT	CASSPQGNEKLFF